The source of this T cell receptor (beta chain) is a study of blood T cells in healthy people across ages. Study-wide findings and caveats: The long-lived group displayed more naive CD4+ cells, plus higher diversity, than the aged donors did.

Of note for this clonotype: Its specificity is not known.

Together with a sample-barcoded 5' primer, a J-beta primer mix was included in a second PCR lasting roughly 6 to 12 cycles. Each cDNA molecule received a tag from a template-switch adaptor that had 12 random nucleotides. TCRdb recomputed calls from the 5' RACE reads with MiXCR, one row per CDR3 protein. The sample yields approximately 780,000 distinct CDR3 sequences, roughly 26% seen once. The V segment lost 1 base and the J segment 11 bases; nucleotides outside the gene matches: 7. The CDR3 extends over 13 amino acids. These data were also reused for a study on T cells of mothers and their children. As that report states: The entire RNA extract went into cDNA synthesis at approximately 1.6 ug per 15 ul. Reads recorded for TCR beta CDR3 numbered over 9.5 million per mother and roughly 3 million per child.

This chain uses TRBV12-3 or TRBV12-4 with TRBJ1-1; 7 nucleotides line up with TRBD1. This sequence was found in a boy under 18 in good health. Sequenced material: blood. CDR3 protein: CASSLEQGMSAFF. The CDR3 DNA follows: TGTGCCAGCAGTTTAGAACAGGGGATGTCCGCTTTCTTT.